Listed below are T cell receptor beta chains from one sample, sequenced in a study of CD8+CD57+ T cells in acquired aplastic anemia. A single record per CDR3 protein comes from TCRdb applying MiXCR to the reads. Of under 150,000 distinct CDR3 sequences in the sample, 41% are singletons; the top ten hold 8% to 9%. Sequencing input: sorted CD4+, CD8+, or CD8+CD57+ T cells (not recorded which) from PBMCs. Source of these receptors: a human donor in good health, serving as a control. Both conserved end residues are part of each CDR3. The order of the fields is J gene, clone size, D gene, V gene, CDR3 DNA, CDR3 protein. The D gene is left open where the match is weak. Clone size is given for some rows only: seen once, a few or many times, or a class if the clone is expanded.

j_call: TRBJ1-1; clone_size: many; d_call: NA; v_call: TRBV19; cdr3_nt: TGTGCCAGTAGTATAGATCTTAGAAGGGTCCCCACTGAAGCTTTCTTT; cdr3_aa: CASSIDLRRVPTEAFF
j_call: TRBJ2-5; clone_size: many; d_call: TRBD2; v_call: TRBV2; cdr3_nt: TGTGCCAGCAGGAAAGCGGGAGGGGGTAGAGAGACCCAGTACTTC; cdr3_aa: CASRKAGGGRETQYF
j_call: TRBJ2-5; clone_size: many; d_call: NA; v_call: TRBV5-1; cdr3_nt: TGCGCCAGCAGCTTGGAGGGGGGGCAAGAGACCCAGTACTTC; cdr3_aa: CASSLEGGQETQYF
j_call: TRBJ2-7; clone_size: many; d_call: NA; v_call: TRBV27; cdr3_nt: TGTGCCAGCAGTTCAGGGGGGGCCGCTACCTACGAGCAGTACTTC; cdr3_aa: CASSSGGAATYEQYF
j_call: TRBJ2-7; clone_size: NA; d_call: NA; v_call: TRBV9; cdr3_nt: TGTGCCAGCAGCTCCCAGAGGGGGTGGACCTACGAGCAGTACTTC; cdr3_aa: CASSSQRGWTYEQYF
j_call: TRBJ2-7; clone_size: NA; d_call: NA; v_call: TRBV10-1; cdr3_nt: TGCGCCAGCATCCGTCAGAGGGGGTTTTGCGAGCAGTACTTC; cdr3_aa: CASIRQRGFCEQYF
j_call: TRBJ2-3; clone_size: NA; d_call: TRBD1; v_call: TRBV6-1; cdr3_nt: TGTGCCAGCAGTGCGACCTTCCTGACAGGGGCCCCTCCAGATACGCAGTATTTT; cdr3_aa: CASSATFLTGAPPDTQYF
j_call: TRBJ2-6; clone_size: few; d_call: TRBD1; v_call: TRBV6-1; cdr3_nt: TGTGCCAGCAGTCAGGGGGCCATTACAGGCTTCTCGGGGGCCAACGTCCTGACTTTC; cdr3_aa: CASSQGAITGFSGANVLTF
j_call: TRBJ1-1; clone_size: many; d_call: NA; v_call: TRBV6-5; cdr3_nt: TGTGCCAGCAGTACAGGGAACACTGAAGCTTTCTTT; cdr3_aa: CASSTGNTEAFF
j_call: TRBJ2-5; clone_size: NA; d_call: TRBD1; v_call: TRBV24-1; cdr3_nt: TGTGCCACCAGTGATGGATCCGACAGGGTGGAAGAGACCCAGTACTTC; cdr3_aa: CATSDGSDRVEETQYF
j_call: TRBJ2-1; clone_size: NA; d_call: NA; v_call: TRBV7-2; cdr3_nt: TGTGCCAGCAGCTTAGCAGCCGGGTTCACCAATGAGCAGTTCTTC; cdr3_aa: CASSLAAGFTNEQFF
j_call: TRBJ2-1; clone_size: NA; d_call: NA; v_call: TRBV15; cdr3_nt: TGTGCCACCAGCAGAGATGGGCAGCTAGAGCAGTTCTTC; cdr3_aa: CATSRDGQLEQFF
j_call: TRBJ1-2; clone_size: NA; d_call: NA; v_call: TRBV2; cdr3_nt: TGTGCCAGCACCCCCTCGGGACAACGGGGTGGCTACACCTTC; cdr3_aa: CASTPSGQRGGYTF
j_call: TRBJ1-4; clone_size: NA; d_call: NA; v_call: TRBV19; cdr3_nt: TGTGCCAGTAGTGACTCCGGGACAGAAAAACTGTTTTTT; cdr3_aa: CASSDSGTEKLFF
j_call: TRBJ2-6; clone_size: many; d_call: TRBD1; v_call: TRBV24-1; cdr3_nt: TGTGCCACCAGTCCCCGGGACAGGGGGCGGGGGGCCAACGTCCTGACTTTC; cdr3_aa: CATSPRDRGRGANVLTF
j_call: TRBJ2-2; clone_size: few; d_call: TRBD2; v_call: TRBV29-1; cdr3_nt: TGCAGCGTTGAAGGGGGACTAAACACCGGGGAGCTGTTTTTT; cdr3_aa: CSVEGGLNTGELFF
j_call: TRBJ1-1; clone_size: many; d_call: NA; v_call: TRBV2; cdr3_nt: TGTGCCAGCAGCTCCAGGACGAGGACCACTGAAGCTTTCTTT; cdr3_aa: CASSSRTRTTEAFF
j_call: TRBJ2-1; clone_size: NA; d_call: TRBD2; v_call: TRBV10-3; cdr3_nt: TGTGCCATCAGTGCTAGCGGGGGACACGATGAGCAGTTCTTC; cdr3_aa: CAISASGGHDEQFF
j_call: TRBJ2-3; clone_size: many; d_call: TRBD2; v_call: TRBV20-1; cdr3_nt: TGCAGTGCTAGAGCGGCGCGGGGGAGCACAGATACGCAGTATTTT; cdr3_aa: CSARAARGSTDTQYF
j_call: TRBJ2-6; clone_size: many; d_call: NA; v_call: TRBV13; cdr3_nt: TGTGCCAGCGCTAGGCTAGCTCTGTTCTCTGGGGCCAACGTCCTGACTTTC; cdr3_aa: CASARLALFSGANVLTF
j_call: TRBJ1-2; clone_size: few; d_call: NA; v_call: TRBV19; cdr3_nt: TGTGCCAGTAGTATCCCGGGACAAGGGCTTACCTCTAACTATGGCTACACCTTC; cdr3_aa: CASSIPGQGLTSNYGYTF
j_call: TRBJ1-2; clone_size: few; d_call: TRBD1; v_call: TRBV18; cdr3_nt: TGTGCCAGCTCACCTTCCGGGACAGGGGGCAGCGTAGATGGCTACACCTTC; cdr3_aa: CASSPSGTGGSVDGYTF
j_call: TRBJ1-6; clone_size: many; d_call: NA; v_call: TRBV12-5; cdr3_nt: TGTGCTAGTGGTTCCTTACAGGGTTCACCCCTCCACTTT; cdr3_aa: CASGSLQGSPLHF
j_call: TRBJ1-2; clone_size: many; d_call: TRBD1; v_call: TRBV6-5; cdr3_nt: TGTGCCAGCAGTAACGGACAGGGTGAGAACTATGGCTACACCTTC; cdr3_aa: CASSNGQGENYGYTF
j_call: TRBJ2-6; clone_size: NA; d_call: TRBD1; v_call: TRBV6-1; cdr3_nt: TGTGCCAGCAGTCCACCCACAGGGGCTGGGGCCAACGTCCTGACTTTC; cdr3_aa: CASSPPTGAGANVLTF
j_call: TRBJ1-1; clone_size: many; d_call: TRBD1; v_call: TRBV9; cdr3_nt: TGTGCCAGCAGCGCCGGAACCGGGACAGGGGCCGTTGAAGCTTTCTTT; cdr3_aa: CASSAGTGTGAVEAFF
j_call: TRBJ2-3; clone_size: NA; d_call: NA; v_call: TRBV29-1; cdr3_nt: TGCAGCGTGTTGACAGGGAGGGATAGCACAGATACGCAGTATTTT; cdr3_aa: CSVLTGRDSTDTQYF
j_call: TRBJ2-2; clone_size: many; d_call: TRBD1; v_call: TRBV10-3; cdr3_nt: TGTGCCATCAGCGGGACAGGGACCGGGGAGCTGTTTTTT; cdr3_aa: CAISGTGTGELFF
j_call: TRBJ1-4; clone_size: NA; d_call: NA; v_call: TRBV7-2; cdr3_nt: TGTGCCAGCAGCCCATCGGTGGGGGTCGGTGAAAAACTGTTTTTT; cdr3_aa: CASSPSVGVGEKLFF
j_call: TRBJ1-1; clone_size: many; d_call: TRBD1; v_call: TRBV2; cdr3_nt: TGTGCCAGCAAACCAGGGGGCTTTGGCACTGAAGCTTTCTTT; cdr3_aa: CASKPGGFGTEAFF
j_call: TRBJ2-3; clone_size: NA; d_call: TRBD2; v_call: TRBV24-1; cdr3_nt: TGCGCCACCAGTGATGGACTAGCGGCTAGCACAGGTACGCAGTATTTT; cdr3_aa: CATSDGLAASTGTQYF
j_call: TRBJ2-1; clone_size: once; d_call: NA; v_call: TRBV29-1; cdr3_nt: TGCAGCGTGGCCTTGGGCAATAGAGAGCAGTTCTTC; cdr3_aa: CSVALGNREQFF
j_call: TRBJ1-2; clone_size: once; d_call: NA; v_call: TRBV11-2; cdr3_nt: TGTGCCAGCAGTCCGTTGAAAGGGCCTCTGGGCGGCTACACCTTC; cdr3_aa: CASSPLKGPLGGYTF
j_call: TRBJ2-1; clone_size: once; d_call: NA; v_call: TRBV18; cdr3_nt: TGTGCCAGCTCACCTGGCACCCTCTACAATGAGCAGTTCTTC; cdr3_aa: CASSPGTLYNEQFF
j_call: TRBJ2-7; clone_size: many; d_call: NA; v_call: TRBV20-1; cdr3_nt: TGCAGTGCTAGAGATTGGGGGCAGGGGTCCTACGAGCAGTACTTC; cdr3_aa: CSARDWGQGSYEQYF
j_call: TRBJ2-2; clone_size: many; d_call: NA; v_call: TRBV4-2; cdr3_nt: TGTGCCAGCAGCCAAGATCGTGGGGGAGCTACCGGGGAGCTGTTTTTT; cdr3_aa: CASSQDRGGATGELFF
j_call: TRBJ2-3; clone_size: many; d_call: NA; v_call: TRBV29-1; cdr3_nt: TGCAGCGTTGAACCCCGACTCAGAGATACGCAGTATTTT; cdr3_aa: CSVEPRLRDTQYF
j_call: TRBJ2-1; clone_size: NA; d_call: NA; v_call: TRBV3-1; cdr3_nt: TGTGCCAGCTCGAGGGGGGTACCCGCCAATGAGCAGTTCTTC; cdr3_aa: CASSRGVPANEQFF
j_call: TRBJ2-1; clone_size: NA; d_call: NA; v_call: TRBV7-6; cdr3_nt: TGTGCCAGCAGCTATTGTAACAATGAGCAGTTCTTC; cdr3_aa: CASSYCNNEQFF
j_call: TRBJ1-1; clone_size: NA; d_call: NA; v_call: TRBV15; cdr3_nt: TGTGCCACCAGCAGACGCTCCGGGGGGGAAGCTTACTTT; cdr3_aa: CATSRRSGGEAYF
j_call: TRBJ2-5; clone_size: many; d_call: NA; v_call: TRBV28; cdr3_nt: TGTGCCAGCCGTACGAGTGGTGAGACCCAGTACTTC; cdr3_aa: CASRTSGETQYF
j_call: TRBJ2-7; clone_size: NA; d_call: NA; v_call: TRBV19; cdr3_nt: TGTGCCAGTAGTCGTAACAGGGAGGCCTACGAGCAGTACTTC; cdr3_aa: CASSRNREAYEQYF
j_call: TRBJ2-6; clone_size: many; d_call: NA; v_call: TRBV3-1; cdr3_nt: TGTGCCAGCAGCCACAGGGGTGGGGCCAACGTCCTGGCTTTC; cdr3_aa: CASSHRGGANVLAF
j_call: TRBJ1-2; clone_size: NA; d_call: NA; v_call: TRBV7-2; cdr3_nt: TGCGCCAGCGCCCCGGGGAGCTATGGCTACACCTTC; cdr3_aa: CASAPGSYGYTF
j_call: TRBJ1-2; clone_size: NA; d_call: NA; v_call: TRBV5-6; cdr3_nt: TGTGCCACACGATTCGGGCAGGAAGGGAACTATGGCTACACCTTC; cdr3_aa: CATRFGQEGNYGYTF
j_call: TRBJ2-1; clone_size: many; d_call: NA; v_call: TRBV20-1; cdr3_nt: TGCAGCGCACTGGGCCGGGGTAATGAGCAGTTCTTC; cdr3_aa: CSALGRGNEQFF